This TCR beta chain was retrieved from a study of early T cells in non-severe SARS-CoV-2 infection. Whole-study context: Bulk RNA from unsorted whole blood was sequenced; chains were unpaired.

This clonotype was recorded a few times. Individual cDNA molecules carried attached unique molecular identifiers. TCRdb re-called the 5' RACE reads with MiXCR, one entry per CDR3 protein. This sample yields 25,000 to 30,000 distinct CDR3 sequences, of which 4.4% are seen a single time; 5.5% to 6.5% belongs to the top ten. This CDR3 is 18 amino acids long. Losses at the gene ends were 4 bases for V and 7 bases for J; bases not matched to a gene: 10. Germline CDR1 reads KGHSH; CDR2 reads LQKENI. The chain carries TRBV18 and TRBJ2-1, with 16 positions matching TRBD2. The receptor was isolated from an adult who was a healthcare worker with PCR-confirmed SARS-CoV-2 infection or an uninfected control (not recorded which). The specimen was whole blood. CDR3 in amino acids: CASSRAGTSGGAKNEQFF. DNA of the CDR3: TGTGCCAGCTCACGCGCCGGGACTAGCGGGGGGGCTAAGAATGAGCAGTTCTTC.